Following are 32 T cell receptor beta chains from one sample sequenced in a study of T cells in Graves' hyperthyroidism and ophthalmopathy. The CDR3 regions of TCR beta were amplified from RNA transcripts. Primed by the HTBI set, a first-round RT-PCR was run on the TCR CDR3. TCRdb reanalysed the multiplex PCR reads using MiXCR and keeps one entry per CDR3 protein. The table includes roughly 510,000 distinct CDR3 sequences, over 35% detected once. What was sequenced was peripheral blood or thyroid tissue (not recorded which). The receptors were gathered from an adult woman with Graves' disease, either hyperthyroidism or ophthalmopathy (not recorded which).

This rearrangement joins TRBV4-1 to TRBJ1-5, with D unclear. CDR3 size: 15 residues. CDR1 and CDR2 from the germline V gene are MGHRA and YSYEKL. The V end lost 3 bases, the J end lost 0 bases, and 9 bases lay between the germline ends. CDR3 region: CASSQPGTSNQPQHF. The CDR3 DNA is TGCGCCAGCAGCCAGCCGGGAACTAGCAATCAGCCCCAGCATTTT.

This clonotype was counted ten times or more. J is TRBJ1-3 and V is TRBV7-2; 7 nucleotides align to TRBD1. This CDR3 region has 14 residues. V trimming: 6 bases; J trimming: 0 bases; junction bases outside the gene matches: 2. Germline CDR1 SGHTA, CDR2 FQGNSA. The CDR3 nucleotides read TGTGCCAGCAGTTCAGGGGGCTCTGGAAACACCATATATTTT. This encodes CASSSGGSGNTIYF.

To note about this clonotype: This may stem from a read error, because a much larger clone lies one nucleotide away. V usage is TRBV6-1 and J usage is TRBJ2-2; the match to TRBD2 covers 9 bases. Germline CDR1 is MNHNS and CDR2 is SASEGT. The CDR3 sequence is 13 residues long. The chain's CDR3 is CAGRGLAPGELFF. In DNA form, the CDR3 reads TGTGCCGGCAGAGGACTAGCGCCCGGGGAGCTGTTTTTT.

This clonotype was seen many times. This chain connects TRBV10-3 to TRBJ1-3; D perhaps matches TRBD1 (6 bases). The germline V and J ends were trimmed by 10 bases and 0 bases, with 13 bases remaining between them. CDR3 length: 14 residues. CDR1 and CDR2 from the germline V gene are ENHRY and SYGVKD. The CDR3 region has the DNA TGTGCCACCTCACAGGGCCACTCTGGAAACACCATATATTTT. It yields the protein CATSQGHSGNTIYF.

In the case of this clonotype: This likely comes from a read error, as the CDR3 has no conserved phenylalanine or tryptophan at its end. The gene calls are TRBV10-3 and TRBJ1-1; D is possibly TRBD1 (5 bases). Germline CDR1 and CDR2: ENHRY and SYGVKD. V lost 3 bases, J lost 1 base, and 6 bases lay in between. This CDR3 is 13 amino acids long. In nucleotides, the CDR3 is TGTGCCATCAGTGAAGGACAGAACACTGAAGCTTTCTCC. It encodes CAISEGQNTEAFS.

The CDR3: CASRREAGGPGEQYF. In nucleotides, the CDR3 is TGTGCCAGCAGGAGGGAAGCGGGAGGGCCAGGCGAGCAGTACTTC. The chain links TRBV2 to TRBJ2-7, with 10 bases matching TRBD2. CDR3 length equals 15 residues. Germline CDR1 and CDR2: SNHLY and FYNNEI. J was trimmed by 6 bases and V by 6 bases; bases with no gene match: 11.

The J gene is TRBJ1-1, the V gene TRBV9; D gene unclear. Trimming pared 5 bases from V and 1 base from J, leaving 9 bases between. The germline gives CDR1 SGDLS, CDR2 YYNGEE. The CDR3 length is 13 residues. The CDR3 is CASRIPQNTEAFF. The CDR3 bases are TGTGCCAGCAGGATACCGCAGAACACTGAAGCTTTCTTT.

The genes are TRBV9 and TRBJ1-1; D unresolved. V dropped 3 bases and J dropped 1 base, with 7 bases sitting between them. Germline values: CDR1 SGDLS, CDR2 YYNGEE. The CDR3 contains 13 residues. The CDR3 bases are TGTGCCAGCAGCGCCTGGACGAACACTGAAGCTTTCTTT. Protein product: CASSAWTNTEAFF.

The chain has TRBV3-1 and TRBJ1-1; no reliable D call. The CDR3 is 15 residues long. V was cut by 4 bases and J by 5 bases, with 17 bases left in between. The germline CDR1 and CDR2 sequences are LGHDT and YNNKEL (reference sequence). For the CDR3, the DNA is TGTGCCAGCAGCCGAGCGACCCAAACCAGGACTGAAGCTTTCTTT. This codes for CASSRATQTRTEAFF.

This chain connects TRBV29-1 to TRBJ1-6; the D gene is possibly TRBD1 (6 bases). Germline lookup yields CDR1 SQVTM and CDR2 ANQGSEA. This CDR3 is 13 amino acids long. V gave up 6 bases and J gave up 10 bases, with 16 bases separating them. In DNA, the CDR3 is TGCAGCGTAAGGCAGGGGAGCGGCTCACCCCTCCACTTT. It encodes CSVRQGSGSPLHF.

The chain couples TRBV7-2 to TRBJ1-5; no clear D gene. V was shortened by 6 bases and J by 4 bases, with 13 bases between the two germline ends. Germline CDR1 reads SGHTA; CDR2 reads FQGNSA. The CDR3 is 14 amino acids. CDR3 bases: TGTGCCAGCAGTGAAGGGCGTAGAAATCAGCCCCAGCATTTT. The encoded protein is CASSEGRRNQPQHF.

This clonotype was seen only a few times. V gene TRBV11-2 combines with J gene TRBJ2-2; 13 nucleotides agree with TRBD2. Germline V gene lookup returns CDR1 SGHAT and CDR2 FQNNGV. The CDR3 totals 17 residues. V trimming: 5 bases; J trimming: 7 bases; junction bases outside the gene matches: 10. The CDR3 sequence: CASSTRRTSGSYGELFF. The CDR3 DNA is TGTGCCAGCAGCACCCGCCGGACTAGCGGGAGCTACGGGGAGCTGTTTTTT.

This clonotype was detected only a few times. The rearrangement links TRBV20-1 to TRBJ2-7; TRBD1 matches at 7 bases. Trimming removed 5 bases from V and 3 bases from J; junction bases left unmatched: 13. The germline V gene has CDR1 DFQATT and CDR2 SNEGSKA (reference sequence). The CDR3 has 15 amino acids. In DNA form, the CDR3 reads TGCAGTGCTTCCACAGGGGATCAGTATGGCTACGAGCAGTACTTC. This sequence encodes CSASTGDQYGYEQYF.

The chain joins TRBV11-2 to TRBJ2-7; D call uncertain. CDR1 SGHAT and CDR2 FQNNGV come from the germline V gene. This CDR3 is 11 amino acids long. The germline V and J ends were trimmed by 7 bases and 3 bases, with 7 bases remaining between them. In nucleotides, the CDR3 is TGTGCCAGCACCAGATACTACGAGCAGTACTTC. Translated: CASTRYYEQYF.

The chain uses TRBV11-2 and TRBJ1-2; no definite D call. The V and J ends lost 7 bases and 8 bases respectively, with 11 bases between them. Germline CDR1 reads SGHAT; CDR2 reads FQNNGV. CDR3 length: 11 residues. Written as DNA, the CDR3 is TGTGCCAGCACTCCCGCGGGAGGCTACACCTTC. This encodes CASTPAGGYTF. The full variable domain, in which reference TRBV11-2 and TRBJ1-2 provide the parts outside the CDR3, is EAGVAQSPRYKIIEKRQSVAFWCNPISGHATLYWYQQILGQGPKLLIQFQNNGVVDDSQLPKDRFSAERLKGVDSTLKIQPAKLEDSAVYLCASTPAGGYTFGSGTRLTVV.

The CDR3 DNA is TGTGCCACCAGTGACCCATCCGGGACAGGCAACTATGGCTACACCTTC. Encoded protein: CATSDPSGTGNYGYTF. The J gene is TRBJ1-2, the V gene TRBV24-1; TRBD1 agrees at 8 bases. The V segment lost 4 bases and the J segment 2 bases; nucleotides outside the gene matches: 8. This CDR3 is built from 16 residues. Germline CDR1 is KGHDR and CDR2 is SFDVKD.

V usage is TRBV2 and J usage is TRBJ1-2, with D hard to call. The germline V gene has CDR1 SNHLY and CDR2 FYNNEI. Between the trimmed V and J ends, which lost 2 bases and 7 bases, there was a span of 11 bases. This CDR3 is built from 13 residues. The CDR3 DNA is TGTGCCAGCAGTGAAACGGGGAGTTTTGGCTACACCTTC. Its translation is CASSETGSFGYTF.

With respect to this clonotype: The junction departs from germline at one end; a sequencing error may be responsible. The rearrangement uses TRBV5-6 and TRBJ2-2; TRBD2 matches 8 bases. The V gene's germline CDR1 is SGHDT and CDR2 YYEEEE. The CDR3 sequence is 18 residues long. CDR3: CASSPRRSAGENTGELFF. The CDR3, as DNA: TGCGCCAGCAGCCCCAGAAGGTCAGCGGGAGAGAACACCGGGGAGCTGTTTTTT.

The table lists this clonotype with many counts. A much larger clonotype is one base distant, so this may be a read error. The chain combines TRBV2 with TRBJ2-5, with 13 bases lining up with TRBD2. V was pared by 3 bases and J by 7 bases, with 8 bases of the junction left unmatched. The CDR3 covers 16 residues. CDR1 is SNHLY and CDR2 is FYNNEI in the germline V gene. The DNA for the CDR3 is TGTGCCAGCAGTGACCTGGGACTAGCGGGGATAGGGACCCAGTACTTC. Its protein is CASSDLGLAGIGTQYF.

This clonotype was seen just once. V usage is TRBV20-1 and J usage is TRBJ1-4, with TRBD1 matching over 11 bases. The V and J ends lost 0 bases and 6 bases, in that order; junction bases with no gene match: 6. The CDR3 has 16 amino acids. Per germline, CDR1 DFQATT and CDR2 SNEGSKA (reference sequence). CDR3 in DNA: TGCAGTGCTAGAGATCTCGGGGGACAGGGGGATGAAAAACTGTTTTTT. Translation gives CSARDLGGQGDEKLFF.

This clonotype came up many times. The V call is TRBV19, the J call TRBJ1-4, with TRBD1 as a possible D gene (6 bases). This CDR3 is built from 17 residues. V was clipped by 5 bases and J by 3 bases, with 19 bases between them. The V gene's germline CDR1 is LNHDA and CDR2 SQIVND (reference sequence). CDR3 region: CASSLGTLQGPNEKLFF. The DNA of the CDR3 is TGTGCCAGTAGTCTCGGGACCTTACAGGGACCTAATGAAAAACTGTTTTTT.

This clonotype has ten or more counts. The chain recombines TRBV4-1 with TRBJ2-7; possible D gene TRBD2, 5 bases. With 4 bases removed from V and 0 bases from J, the gap between germline ends came to 13 bases. Germline assignment: CDR1 MGHRA and CDR2 YSYEKL. The CDR3 is made up of 15 amino acids. The CDR3 DNA follows: TGCGCCAGCAGCCGAGGACTTGGGAGCTCCTACGAGCAGTACTTC. This encodes CASSRGLGSSYEQYF.

The CDR3 DNA sequence: TGCAGTGCTACAGCTGTACAGGTGTACACTGAAGCTTTCTTT. This translates into CSATAVQVYTEAFF. The J gene is TRBJ1-1, the V gene TRBV20-1, with D perhaps TRBD1 (5 bases). The germline CDR1 and CDR2 sequences are DFQATT and SNEGSKA (reference sequence). The CDR3 is 14 amino acids. The ends were cut back, 4 bases at V and 3 bases at J, with 15 bases in the middle.

CDR3 amino acids: CASSLTGGGVQYF. The CDR3 nucleotides read TGTGCCAGCAGCTTAACAGGGGGCGGGGTCCAGTACTTC. J is TRBJ2-5 and V is TRBV7-2; 9 bases are shared with TRBD1. Germline trimming cut 2 bases from V and 10 bases from J; bases unmatched to any gene: 5. The CDR3 covers 13 residues. Looked up from germline, CDR1 is SGHTA and CDR2 is FQGNSA.

This clonotype was seen many times. This CDR3 reads CSARHASGGFAEAFF. DNA of the CDR3: TGCAGTGCTAGACACGCATCAGGGGGGTTTGCCGAAGCTTTCTTT. The rearrangement links TRBV20-1 to TRBJ1-1; 7 bases are a match to TRBD1. V shed 2 bases and J 8 bases; nucleotides not matched to a gene: 14. The CDR3 has 15 residues. Germline V gene lookup returns CDR1 DFQATT and CDR2 SNEGSKA (reference sequence).

Ten or more counts support this clonotype. The J gene is TRBJ1-5, the V gene TRBV3-1; D is possibly TRBD1 (6 bases). The CDR3 totals 15 residues. V lost 4 bases and J lost 0, with 10 bases in between. In germline, CDR1 is LGHDT, CDR2 YNNKEL (reference sequence). This chain's CDR3 is CASSLGTHSNQPQHF. The DNA for the CDR3 is TGTGCCAGCAGCCTAGGGACACATAGCAATCAGCCCCAGCATTTT.

V gene TRBV30 combines with J gene TRBJ1-1, with 10 bases aligning to TRBD1. Trimming removed 3 bases from V and 1 base from J; junction bases left unmatched: 2. CDR1 and CDR2 from the germline V gene are GTSNPN and SVGIG (reference sequence). This CDR3 comprises 14 residues. The DNA for the CDR3 is TGTGCCTGGAGCCGGACAGGGGGGAACACTGAAGCTTTCTTT. Translated, it gives CAWSRTGGNTEAFF. Variable domain in full (rest from reference TRBV30 and TRBJ1-1): SQTIHQWPATLVQPVGSPLSLECTVEGTSNPNLYWYRQAAGRGLQLLFYSVGIGQISSEVPQNLSASRPQDRQFILSSKKLLLSDSGFYLCAWSRTGGNTEAFFGQGTRLTVV.

This clonotype came up many times. This chain connects TRBV10-3 to TRBJ1-5, with TRBD1 identical over 8 bases. Germline CDR1 reads ENHRY; CDR2 reads SYGVKD. The junction had 6 bases not matched to a gene; V was cut back by 6 bases and J by 5 bases. The CDR3 extends over 14 amino acids. The chain's CDR3 is CAISLQGGDQPQHF. Written as DNA, the CDR3 is TGTGCCATCAGCCTACAGGGGGGCGATCAGCCCCAGCATTTT.

With regard to this clonotype: A much bigger clone sits one base away, suggesting this may be a read error. This rearrangement joins TRBV20-1 to TRBJ1-4; D not resolved. The CDR3 contains 16 residues. Germline V gives CDR1 DFQATT, CDR2 SNEGSKA (reference sequence). DNA of the CDR3: TGCAGTGCTAGAGATCAACCACACCTGAACACCGGGGAGCTGCTTTTT. Translating it yields CSARDQPHLNTGELLF.

The chain has TRBV10-3 and TRBJ1-1; 8 bases match TRBD1. Germline V CDR1 and CDR2: ENHRY, SYGVKD. V lost 4 bases to trimming and J lost 5 bases; unmatched junction nucleotides: 6. The CDR3 loop spans 14 amino acids. This CDR3 reads CAISAQGARTEAFF. The DNA for the CDR3 is TGTGCCATCAGTGCGCAGGGGGCACGGACTGAAGCTTTCTTT.

This clonotype was seen a handful of times. The chain has TRBV15 and TRBJ1-2; D unresolved. The CDR3 consists of 14 residues. From germline, CDR1 is LNHNV and CDR2 YYDKDF (reference sequence). Deletions cut 1 base from V and 8 bases from J, with 14 bases between. CDR3 coding DNA: TGTGCCACCAGCAGAGCGGGCCGCGAAAGGGGCTACACCTTC. Translated: CATSRAGRERGYTF.

To note about this clonotype: A read error is possible here, since a much larger clone lies one base away. This rearrangement joins TRBV5-1 to TRBJ2-7; TRBD1 matches at 7 bases. The germline V gene encodes CDR1 SGHRS and CDR2 YFSETQ. CDR3 length: 14 residues. J was trimmed by 6 bases and V by 1 base; bases with no gene match: 7. The CDR3 is CASSLSNRGREQYF. The CDR3 DNA follows: TGCGCCAGCAGCTTGTCGAACAGGGGCCGCGAGCAGTACTTC.